The rows below give T cell receptor beta chains drawn from one sample of a study of blood T cell repertoires in COVID-19. The table came from immunoSEQ multiplex PCR; TCRdb's copy has only in-frame clones and leaves some out. Among 330,000 or so clones, roughly nine tenths were seen once, and the ten largest hold 3.9%. The sequenced sample consisted of peripheral blood. The receptors were sampled from a woman aged 55-69 years with COVID-19, enrolled during active disease. The CDR3 runs from the conserved cysteine through the conserved F or W. Fields, in order: D gene, V gene, clone size, J gene, CDR3 protein, CDR3 DNA. The D gene is left open where the match is weak. Where a row states a size, it is once, few, many or the class of an expanded clone; other rows omit it.

d_gene: .
v_gene: TRBV6-5
abundance: .
j_gene: TRBJ1-4
CDR3aa: CASSTTGVVSEKLFF
CDR3nt: TGTGCCAGCAGTACCACAGGCGTAGTTTCGGAAAAACTGTTTTTT

d_gene: TRBD1
v_gene: TRBV5-4
abundance: .
j_gene: TRBJ1-1
CDR3aa: CASSSRQTGGNTEAFF
CDR3nt: TGTGCCAGCAGCTCCCGCCAGACAGGGGGGAACACTGAAGCTTTCTTT

d_gene: TRBD2
v_gene: TRBV29-1
abundance: .
j_gene: TRBJ2-1
CDR3aa: CSVAGLAGGLSYNEQFF
CDR3nt: TGCAGCGTTGCGGGACTAGCGGGGGGCCTCTCCTACAATGAGCAGTTCTTC

d_gene: .
v_gene: TRBV6-5
abundance: .
j_gene: TRBJ2-1
CDR3aa: CASSYVGESYNEQFF
CDR3nt: TGTGCCAGCAGTTACGTCGGGGAATCCTACAATGAGCAGTTCTTC

d_gene: TRBD2
v_gene: TRBV7-3
abundance: .
j_gene: TRBJ2-1
CDR3aa: CASSLRGGNEQFF
CDR3nt: TGTGCCAGCAGCTTAAGGGGGGGCAATGAGCAGTTCTTC

d_gene: TRBD1
v_gene: TRBV7-2
abundance: .
j_gene: TRBJ1-2
CDR3aa: CASSAQQGVGYGYTF
CDR3nt: TGTGCCAGCAGCGCCCAACAGGGGGTTGGCTATGGCTACACCTTC

d_gene: TRBD1
v_gene: TRBV27
abundance: .
j_gene: TRBJ1-5
CDR3aa: CASSLGRGQGLNQPQHF
CDR3nt: TGTGCCAGCAGTTTAGGCCGGGGACAGGGACTTAATCAGCCCCAGCATTTT

d_gene: TRBD1
v_gene: TRBV6-5
abundance: .
j_gene: TRBJ2-5
CDR3aa: CASSYGQGPKTQYF
CDR3nt: TGTGCCAGCAGTTACGGACAGGGCCCTAAGACCCAGTACTTC

d_gene: TRBD1
v_gene: TRBV9
abundance: few
j_gene: TRBJ1-2
CDR3aa: CASSVAGRGQDGYTF
CDR3nt: TGTGCCAGCAGCGTAGCGGGCAGGGGGCAGGATGGCTACACCTTC

d_gene: TRBD1
v_gene: TRBV5-1
abundance: once
j_gene: TRBJ2-2
CDR3aa: CASSLDREGAGELFF
CDR3nt: TGCGCCAGCAGCTTAGACAGGGAAGGGGCCGGGGAGCTGTTTTTT

d_gene: TRBD2
v_gene: TRBV11-3
abundance: .
j_gene: TRBJ2-3
CDR3aa: CASSPGTKTDTQYF
CDR3nt: TGTGCCAGCAGCCCCGGGACTAAAACAGATACGCAGTATTTT

d_gene: TRBD1
v_gene: TRBV24-1
abundance: .
j_gene: TRBJ2-3
CDR3aa: CATSDHGQGASTDTQYF
CDR3nt: TGTGCCACCAGTGATCACGGACAGGGGGCCAGCACAGATACGCAGTATTTT

d_gene: .
v_gene: TRBV18
abundance: .
j_gene: TRBJ2-3
CDR3aa: CATDPEARFGAPPDTQYF
CDR3nt: TGTGCCACCGACCCAGAGGCGCGTTTTGGGGCACCTCCAGATACGCAGTATTTT

d_gene: .
v_gene: TRBV6-5
abundance: .
j_gene: TRBJ1-2
CDR3aa: CASTRGLSRSYGYTF
CDR3nt: TGTGCCAGCACCAGAGGGCTCAGCCGCTCCTATGGCTACACCTTC

d_gene: .
v_gene: TRBV7-9
abundance: .
j_gene: TRBJ1-1
CDR3aa: CASSFSGFEAFF
CDR3nt: TGTGCCAGCAGCTTTTCGGGGTTTGAAGCTTTCTTT

d_gene: .
v_gene: TRBV5-1
abundance: .
j_gene: TRBJ1-1
CDR3aa: CASSFPGVLNTEAFF
CDR3nt: TGCGCCAGCAGCTTCCCCGGGGTCTTGAACACTGAAGCTTTCTTT

d_gene: TRBD2
v_gene: TRBV7-2
abundance: .
j_gene: TRBJ2-1
CDR3aa: CASSLIDSGGSEQFF
CDR3nt: TGTGCCAGCAGCTTAATAGATAGCGGGGGTAGCGAGCAGTTCTTC

d_gene: TRBD2
v_gene: TRBV7-2
abundance: .
j_gene: TRBJ2-7
CDR3aa: CASMLFAGVGEQYF
CDR3nt: TGTGCCAGCATGCTCTTTGCGGGGGTGGGAGAGCAGTACTTC

d_gene: .
v_gene: TRBV5-1
abundance: .
j_gene: TRBJ1-1
CDR3aa: CASNRDPSGSTEAFF
CDR3nt: TGCGCCAGCAATCGGGATCCTTCAGGAAGCACTGAAGCTTTCTTT

d_gene: TRBD2
v_gene: TRBV3-1/TRBV3-2
abundance: .
j_gene: TRBJ2-7
CDR3aa: CASSPRLAANYEQYF
CDR3nt: TGTGCCAGCAGCCCTCGACTAGCGGCGAACTACGAGCAGTACTTC